Presented here are 32 T cell receptor beta chains from one specimen sequenced in a study of shared clonotypes between healthy human individuals. Profiling relied on immunoSEQ multiplex PCR, and the TCRdb table lists in-frame clones only, not all of them. The sample records about 680,000 clones, around 72% being singletons. Sequenced: memory CD4+ T cells sorted from blood. Described subset: CD45RA-negative fraction. The receptors were gathered from a woman aged 25 to 39 in good health.

This clone has ten or more counts. V gene TRBV19 combines with J gene TRBJ2-7; 7 nucleotides match TRBD1. Per the germline V gene, CDR1 is LNHDA and CDR2 is SQIVND (reference sequence). CDR3 size: 13 residues. Losses at the gene ends were 10 bases for V and 6 bases for J; bases not matched to a gene: 12. In DNA, the CDR3 is TGTGCCACCGCGACAGGGTCGTATAGCGAGCAGTACTTC. Residues: CATATGSYSEQYF.

The rearrangement links TRBV27 to TRBJ1-1; D might be TRBD1 (5 bases). The germline gives CDR1 MNHEY, CDR2 SMNVEV (reference sequence). The CDR3 has 13 residues. The ends were cut back, 3 bases at V and 1 base at J, with 6 bases in the middle. The CDR3 sequence is CASSFGGNTEAFF. CDR3 DNA: TGTGCCAGCAGTTTTGGGGGGAACACTGAAGCTTTCTTT.

This chain joins TRBV6-6 and TRBJ2-2; D ambiguous. CDR1 and CDR2 (germline): MNHNY, SVGAGI (reference sequence). This CDR3 spans 13 amino acids. V was clipped by 5 bases and J by 4 bases, with 8 bases between them. This CDR3 is CASSRVPTGELFF. CDR3 bases: TGTGCCAGCAGTCGGGTTCCCACCGGGGAGCTGTTTTTT.

This chain connects TRBV6-1 to TRBJ1-2, with 9 positions matching TRBD1. The CDR3 totals 13 residues. Germline CDR1 is MNHNS and CDR2 is SASEGT. Losses at the gene ends were 6 bases for V and 5 bases for J; bases not matched to a gene: 4. In nucleotides, the CDR3 is TGTGCCAGCAGACGACAGGGGGAGTATGGCTACACCTTC. It specifies CASRRQGEYGYTF.

The chain carries TRBV19 and TRBJ2-1, with TRBD2 identical over 7 bases. Germline-derived CDR1 and CDR2 are LNHDA and SQIVND (reference sequence). The junction had 14 bases not matched to a gene; V was cut back by 8 bases and J by 7 bases. The CDR3 runs to 15 residues. CDR3 sequence: CASGKGGTGRNEQFF. The DNA of the CDR3 is TGTGCCAGTGGAAAGGGCGGGACCGGGAGGAATGAGCAGTTCTTC.

V is TRBV5-1 and J is TRBJ1-1; D is perhaps TRBD1 (6 bases). Germline CDR1 reads SGHRS; CDR2 reads YFSETQ. This CDR3 comprises 13 residues. The V gene lost 0 bases and the J gene lost 7 bases, with 10 bases spanning the gap. The CDR3 region is CASSLGGRFEAFF. The CDR3 coding sequence is TGCGCCAGCAGCTTGGGGGGGCGGTTTGAAGCTTTCTTT. Supplemented by reference TRBV5-1 and TRBJ1-1, the full variable domain reads KAGVTQTPRYLIKTRGQQVTLSCSPISGHRSVSWYQQTPGQGLQFLFEYFSETQRNKGNFPGRFSGRQFSNSRSEMNVSTLELGDSALYLCASSLGGRFEAFFGQGTRLTVV.

The chain joins TRBV27 to TRBJ2-7; TRBD2 might be the D (6 bases). The germline CDR1 and CDR2 sequences are MNHEY and SMNVEV (reference sequence). There are 14 residues in the CDR3. V was pared by 3 bases and J by 6 bases, with 15 bases between. The CDR3 region has the DNA TGTGCCAGCAGTTTCAGACTAGACACCGGCGAGCAGTACTTC. It encodes CASSFRLDTGEQYF.

This clone was seen a handful of times. The V call is TRBV28, the J call TRBJ1-4, with TRBD1 as a possible D gene (5 bases). CDR1 MDHEN and CDR2 SYDVKM come from the germline V gene. V was pared by 3 bases and J by 3 bases, with 8 bases between. CDR3 length equals 14 residues. The DNA of the CDR3 is TGTGCCAGCAGTTTGGGGCGTTCTAATGAAAAACTGTTTTTT. It translates to CASSLGRSNEKLFF. Full variable domain (rest looked up from reference TRBV28 and TRBJ1-4): DVKVTQSSRYLVKRTGEKVFLECVQDMDHENMFWYRQDPGLGLRLIYFSYDVKMKEKGDIPEGYSVSREKKERFSLILESASTNQTSMYLCASSLGRSNEKLFFGSGTQLSVL.

This clone was seen just once. The chain is built from TRBV28 and TRBJ2-7; D uncertain. The germline V gene has CDR1 MDHEN and CDR2 SYDVKM. The CDR3 sequence is 12 residues long. Trimming shortened V by 7 bases and J by 3 bases, and 10 bases separated the two germline ends. This CDR3 is CASTRQSYEQYF. CDR3 nucleotide sequence: TGTGCCAGCACACGGCAGAGCTACGAGCAGTACTTC.

This clone was seen just once. This chain joins TRBV5-1 and TRBJ2-7; D may be TRBD1 or TRBD2 (6 bases each). V lost 2 bases and J lost 3, with 15 bases in between. CDR1 and CDR2 (germline): SGHRS, YFSETQ. The CDR3 contains 15 residues. The CDR3 DNA reads as TGCGCCAGCAGCTTCCACGGGGGCTCTCTCTACGAGCAGTACTTC. This codes for CASSFHGGSLYEQYF.

The V and J genes are TRBV29-1 and TRBJ2-5; TRBD2 aligns across 9 bases. J gave up 4 bases and V 4 bases, and 7 bases lay outside the gene matches. This CDR3 comprises 14 residues. From germline, CDR1 is SQVTM and CDR2 ANQGSEA. CDR3 loop: CSVVVAGVLETQYF. The CDR3 DNA sequence: TGCAGCGTTGTGGTAGCGGGAGTCTTAGAGACCCAGTACTTC.

The chain carries TRBV2 and TRBJ1-1; D is uncertain. From germline, CDR1 is SNHLY and CDR2 FYNNEI. This CDR3 is 12 amino acids long. V lost 6 bases and J 2 bases, leaving 7 bases between the germline ends. CDR3 sequence reads: CASRLRNTEAFF. The CDR3 coding sequence is TGTGCCAGCAGGTTACGTAACACTGAAGCTTTCTTT.

The CDR3 sequence is CASSPGGLWGIQSSGNTIYF. For the CDR3, the DNA is TGTGCCAGCAGTCCAGGAGGCCTATGGGGAATACAGAGCTCTGGAAACACCATATATTTT. The chain employs TRBV28 and TRBJ1-3; D uncertain. V lost 5 bases and J lost 0, with 26 bases in between. This CDR3 has 20 amino acids. Germline values: CDR1 MDHEN, CDR2 SYDVKM.

The chain links TRBV27 to TRBJ2-1; D is tentatively TRBD1 or TRBD2 (5 bases each). Germline V gene data show CDR1 as MNHEY and CDR2 as SMNVEV (reference sequence). The CDR3 runs 14 residues. Trimming left V 3 bases short and J 8 bases short, with 14 bases between. The CDR3 DNA reads TGTGCCAGCAGTTTTACCGAGGGGCCATATGAGCAGTTCTTC. Protein product: CASSFTEGPYEQFF.

Here the CDR3 DNA reads TGCGCCAGCAGCTCAACAGGGCTAACCTCTGGAAACACCATATATTTT. Protein sequence: CASSSTGLTSGNTIYF. The V gene is TRBV5-1, the J gene TRBJ1-3; D might be TRBD1 (6 bases). Germline CDR1 reads SGHRS; CDR2 reads YFSETQ. The V and J ends lost 3 bases and 0 bases respectively, with 13 bases between them. CDR3 length: 16 amino acids.

The gene calls are TRBV6-6 and TRBJ2-7, with D maybe TRBD1 (6 bases). This CDR3 is 15 amino acids long. The V gene lost 6 bases and the J gene lost 2 bases, with 17 bases spanning the gap. In germline, CDR1 is MNHNY, CDR2 SVGAGI (reference sequence). The CDR3 is CASRRLQGLAYEQYF. The CDR3 DNA reads TGTGCCAGCAGAAGACTTCAGGGGCTGGCCTACGAGCAGTACTTC.

V gene TRBV5-8 combines with J gene TRBJ2-1, with 13 bases aligning to TRBD2. Trimming cost V 3 bases and J 9 bases; bases outside gene matches: 6. CDR1 and CDR2 (germline): SGHTS, YDEGEE. The CDR3 covers 15 residues. The CDR3 nucleotides are TGTGCCAGCAGCTACCGGACTAGCGGGAGTTTTGAGCAGTTCTTC. Protein sequence: CASSYRTSGSFEQFF.

The table lists this clone with a few counts. The rearrangement joins TRBV28 to TRBJ2-7; a possible D gene is TRBD1 (5 bases). V shed 4 bases and J shed 0 bases, with 13 bases lying between them. Germline V gene sequence: CDR1 MDHEN, CDR2 SYDVKM. The CDR3 length is 15 residues. The chain's CDR3 is CASSSKQAFSYEQYF. Here the CDR3 DNA reads TGTGCCAGCAGTTCAAAACAGGCCTTCTCCTACGAGCAGTACTTC. Full variable domain (missing parts from reference TRBV28 and TRBJ2-7): DVKVTQSSRYLVKRTGEKVFLECVQDMDHENMFWYRQDPGLGLRLIYFSYDVKMKEKGDIPEGYSVSREKKERFSLILESASTNQTSMYLCASSSKQAFSYEQYFGPGTRLTVT.

This clone was observed a single time. The chain carries TRBV9 and TRBJ2-7; possible D gene TRBD2, 6 bases. Per germline, CDR1 SGDLS and CDR2 YYNGEE. The V end lost 7 bases, the J end lost 1 base, and 9 bases lay between the germline ends. The CDR3 extends over 12 amino acids. CDR3 protein: CASGGRSYEQYF. The CDR3 bases are TGTGCCAGCGGAGGGCGTTCCTACGAGCAGTACTTC. Supplemented by reference TRBV9 and TRBJ2-7, the full variable domain reads DSGVTQTPKHLITATGQRVTLRCSPRSGDLSVYWYQQSLDQGLQFLIQYYNGEERAKGNILERFSAQQFPDLHSELNLSSLELGDSALYFCASGGRSYEQYFGPGTRLTVT.

In DNA, the CDR3 is TGTGCCAGCGGCCGGACGGAAAGCACAGATACGCAGTATTTT. Translating it yields CASGRTESTDTQYF. The chain employs TRBV6-1 and TRBJ2-3, with D uncertain. V gave up 8 bases and J gave up 0 bases, with 12 bases separating them. Germline V gives CDR1 MNHNS, CDR2 SASEGT. The CDR3 has 14 residues.

This clone was seen more than once but under ten times. This CDR3 reads CASRVAGTDTQYF. CDR3 coding DNA: TGTGCCAGCAGGGTAGCGGGCACAGATACGCAGTATTTT. The chain carries TRBV6-1 and TRBJ2-3; D perhaps matches TRBD2 (6 bases). Trimming pared 6 bases from V and 1 base from J, leaving 8 bases between. CDR1 MNHNS and CDR2 SASEGT come from the germline V gene. The CDR3 spans 13 residues.

This chain joins TRBV19 and TRBJ1-1; possible D gene TRBD1, 5 bases. Trimming removed 6 bases from V and 4 bases from J, with 15 bases in between. The germline gives CDR1 LNHDA, CDR2 SQIVND (reference sequence). The CDR3 consists of 14 residues. CDR3 bases: TGTGCCAGTAGCGCAATTGGGGGACGCACTGAAGCTTTCTTT. Its protein product is CASSAIGGRTEAFF. The whole variable domain, remainder taken from reference TRBV19 and TRBJ1-1, is DGGITQSPKYLFRKEGQNVTLSCEQNLNHDAMYWYRQDPGQGLRLIYYSQIVNDFQKGDIAEGYSVSREKKESFPLTVTSAQKNPTAFYLCASSAIGGRTEAFFGQGTRLTVV.

V and J are TRBV27 and TRBJ1-2; D gene unclear. V gave up 6 bases and J gave up 4 bases, with 15 bases separating them. Looked up from germline, CDR1 is MNHEY and CDR2 is SMNVEV (reference sequence). The CDR3 runs to 14 residues. The CDR3 DNA reads as TGTGCCAGCAGGGGTTTAAATCTGGGCTATGGCTACACCTTC. Its translation: CASRGLNLGYGYTF.

The V call is TRBV28, the J call TRBJ2-2, with D tentatively TRBD1 or TRBD2 (6 bases each). This CDR3 comprises 15 residues. Trimming shortened V by 6 bases and J by 6 bases, and 17 bases separated the two germline ends. From germline, CDR1 is MDHEN and CDR2 SYDVKM. CDR3 protein: CASSSTGGTPGELFF. CDR3 nucleotides: TGTGCCAGCAGCTCAACAGGAGGGACACCCGGGGAGCTGTTTTTT.

The rearrangement uses TRBV6-1 and TRBJ2-4; 7 positions agree with TRBD2. Germline values: CDR1 MNHNS, CDR2 SASEGT. This CDR3 spans 17 amino acids. V trimming: 0 bases; J trimming: 1 base; junction bases outside the gene matches: 6. The chain's CDR3 is CASSEAGGGFAKNIQYF. For the CDR3, the DNA is TGTGCCAGCAGTGAAGCCGGCGGGGGATTCGCCAAAAACATTCAGTACTTC.

The chain uses TRBV6-5 and TRBJ2-1, with 12 positions matching TRBD2. Germline CDR1 MNHEY, CDR2 SVGAGI. CDR3 length equals 15 residues. V lost 3 bases, J lost 5 bases, and 2 bases stayed unmatched. For the CDR3, the DNA is TGTGCCAGCAGTTATGGACTAGCGGGAAACAATGAGCAGTTCTTC. It encodes CASSYGLAGNNEQFF.

This clone occurred a few times. The chain carries TRBV14 and TRBJ1-1; D perhaps matches TRBD1 (6 bases). CDR1 is SGHDN, CDR2 FVKESK, per germline. V was trimmed by 3 bases and J by 5 bases, leaving 13 bases between them. This CDR3 spans 14 amino acids. The CDR3 sequence: CASSQHRDGTEAFF. The DNA of the CDR3 is TGTGCCAGCAGCCAGCACAGGGATGGGACTGAAGCTTTCTTT.

This clone was counted only a few times. The J gene is TRBJ2-3, the V gene TRBV28; 7 positions match TRBD1. The V gene end was trimmed by 5 bases and the J gene end by 4 bases; junction bases not matched to a gene: 6. The V gene's germline CDR1 is MDHEN and CDR2 SYDVKM. This CDR3 has 14 amino acids. In DNA, the CDR3 is TGTGCCAGCAGTCCAGGGGGTCCCCCAGATACGCAGTATTTT. Protein product: CASSPGGPPDTQYF.

In regard to this clone: The identical CDR3 is also encoded by other nucleotide sequences in the sample. The V gene is TRBV4-1, the J gene TRBJ1-6, with D maybe TRBD1 (5 bases). The ends were cut back, 1 base at V and 5 bases at J, with 9 bases in the middle. In germline, CDR1 is MGHRA, CDR2 YSYEKL. The CDR3 runs 15 residues. The CDR3 DNA reads TGCGCCAGCAGCCAAGGAGACAGAGATAATTCACCCCTCCACTTT. This translates into CASSQGDRDNSPLHF.

V gene TRBV7-2 combines with J gene TRBJ2-3; D assignment may be TRBD1 or TRBD2 (5 bases each). This CDR3 has 12 residues. The V gene lost 5 bases and the J gene lost 8 bases, with 11 bases spanning the gap. Per the germline V gene, CDR1 is SGHTA and CDR2 is FQGNSA. The CDR3 reads CASSQGGGTQYF. CDR3 nucleotides: TGTGCCAGCAGCCAAGGTGGGGGTACGCAGTATTTT.

This rearrangement joins TRBV11-3 to TRBJ2-2, with a weak D call TRBD1 (6 bases). The CDR3 spans 14 residues. Per the germline V gene, CDR1 is SGHNT and CDR2 is YENEEA. The ends were cut back, 5 bases at V and 7 bases at J, with 14 bases in the middle. Written as DNA, the CDR3 is TGTGCCAGCAGCCCGCGGACAGCCGGCGGGGAGCTGTTTTTT. The encoded protein is CASSPRTAGGELFF.

With regard to this clone: Other DNA sequences in this specimen translate into the identical CDR3. The chain carries TRBV11-2 and TRBJ2-5, with unresolved D. The CDR3 runs to 12 residues. The germline V and J ends were trimmed by 4 bases and 5 bases, with 8 bases remaining between them. The germline gives CDR1 SGHAT, CDR2 FQNNGV. The CDR3 reads CASSSLRETQYF. As DNA, the CDR3 is TGTGCCAGCAGCTCGCTAAGGGAGACCCAGTACTTC.